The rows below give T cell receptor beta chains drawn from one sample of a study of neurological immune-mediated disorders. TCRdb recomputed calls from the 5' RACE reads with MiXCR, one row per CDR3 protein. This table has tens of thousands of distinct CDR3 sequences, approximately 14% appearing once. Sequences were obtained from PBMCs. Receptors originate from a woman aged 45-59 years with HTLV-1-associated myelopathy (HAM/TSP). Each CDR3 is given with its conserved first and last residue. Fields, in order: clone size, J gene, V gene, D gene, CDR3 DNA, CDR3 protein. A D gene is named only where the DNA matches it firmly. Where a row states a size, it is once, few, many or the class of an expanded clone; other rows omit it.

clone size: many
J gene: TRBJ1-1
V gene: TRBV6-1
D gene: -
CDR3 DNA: TGTGCCAGCAGTGAAGGACTCAGAGTGAACACTGAAGCTTTCTTT
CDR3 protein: CASSEGLRVNTEAFF

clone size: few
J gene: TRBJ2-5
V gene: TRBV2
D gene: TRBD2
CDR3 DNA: TGTGCCAGCAGTCGCGGACTAGCGGTGTACCAAGAGACCCAGTACTTC
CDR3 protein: CASSRGLAVYQETQYF

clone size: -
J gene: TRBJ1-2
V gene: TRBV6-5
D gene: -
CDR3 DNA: TGTGCCAGTTACTCCGGCAGGAAGGGCCTCGGAGGCTACACCTTC
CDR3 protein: CASYSGRKGLGGYTF

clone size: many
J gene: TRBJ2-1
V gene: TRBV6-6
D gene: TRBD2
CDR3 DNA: TGTGCCAGCAACGGGGGGGCATACAATGAGCAGTTCTTC
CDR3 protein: CASNGGAYNEQFF

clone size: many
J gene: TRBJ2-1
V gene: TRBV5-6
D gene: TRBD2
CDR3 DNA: TGTGCCAGCAGCTCGGTCCGGGGGGGAACCTACAATGAGCAGTTCTTC
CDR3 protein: CASSSVRGGTYNEQFF

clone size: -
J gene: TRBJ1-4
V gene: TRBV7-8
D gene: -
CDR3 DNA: TGTGCCAGCAGCCAGGCCAGGAATAATGAAAAACTGTTTTTT
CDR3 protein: CASSQARNNEKLFF

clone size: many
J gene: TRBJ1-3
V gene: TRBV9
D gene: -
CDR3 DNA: TGTGCCAGCAGCGTAGGTCGACAGCCGATATATTTT
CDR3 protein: CASSVGRQPIYF

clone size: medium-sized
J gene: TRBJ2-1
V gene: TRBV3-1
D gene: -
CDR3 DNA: TGTGCCAGCAGCTTTGTCACAGGGACGGGTGAGCAGTTCTTC
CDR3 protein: CASSFVTGTGEQFF

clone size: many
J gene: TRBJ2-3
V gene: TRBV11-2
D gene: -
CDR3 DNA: TGTGCCAGCAGCTTCCAGCCCACCACAGATACGCAGTATTTT
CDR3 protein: CASSFQPTTDTQYF

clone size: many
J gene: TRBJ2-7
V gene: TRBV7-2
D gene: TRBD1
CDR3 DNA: TGTGCCAGCAGCTTAGGACAGGGACAACTTTACGAGCAGTACTTC
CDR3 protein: CASSLGQGQLYEQYF

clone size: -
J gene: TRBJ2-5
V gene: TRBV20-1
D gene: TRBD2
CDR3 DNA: TGCAGTACTAGGGAGGGCCATGGACAAGAGACCCAGTACTTC
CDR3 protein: CSTREGHGQETQYF

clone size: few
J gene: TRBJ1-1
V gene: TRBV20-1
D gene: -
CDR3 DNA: TGCAGTGCTAGAGATCTCAGGGGAGGGAACACTGAAGCTTTCTTT
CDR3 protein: CSARDLRGGNTEAFF

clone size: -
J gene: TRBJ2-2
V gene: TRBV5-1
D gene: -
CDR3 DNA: TGCGCCAGCAGGAGGCTGGGTACGAACACCCGTGAGCTGTTTTTT
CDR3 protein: CASRRLGTNTRELFF

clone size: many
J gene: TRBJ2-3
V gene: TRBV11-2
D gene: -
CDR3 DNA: TGTGCCAGCAGCCTCAGGGTAGGGGGGGACACAGATACGCAGTATTTT
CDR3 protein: CASSLRVGGDTDTQYF

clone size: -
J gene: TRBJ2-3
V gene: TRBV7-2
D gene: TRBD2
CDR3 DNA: TGTGCCAGCAGCGCTAGCGGGCGCACAAATACGCAGTATTTT
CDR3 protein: CASSASGRTNTQYF

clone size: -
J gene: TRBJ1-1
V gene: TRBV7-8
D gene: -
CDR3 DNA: TGTGCCAGCAGCCCTCTTAGGTGTGAAGCTTTATTT
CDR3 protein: CASSPLRCEALF

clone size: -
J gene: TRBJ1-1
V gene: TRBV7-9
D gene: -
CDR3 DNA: TGTGCCAGCAGCTTAGGAACCAGGGAGAACACTGAAGCTTTCTTT
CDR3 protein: CASSLGTRENTEAFF

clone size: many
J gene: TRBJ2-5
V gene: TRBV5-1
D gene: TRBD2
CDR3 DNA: TGCGCCAGCAGCTTCCCACGAGAGGCTAGCGGGGGACCAGGGGAGACCCAGTACTTC
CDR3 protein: CASSFPREASGGPGETQYF

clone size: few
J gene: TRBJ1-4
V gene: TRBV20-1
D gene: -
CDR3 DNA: TGCAGTGCTAGAGATTCCCGGACCTATAATGAAAAACTGTTTTTT
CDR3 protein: CSARDSRTYNEKLFF

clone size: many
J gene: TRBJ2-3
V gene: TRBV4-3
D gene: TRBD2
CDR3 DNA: TGCGCCAGCAGCCTTCAACTAGCGGGGGGGTCAGATACGCAGTATTTT
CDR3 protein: CASSLQLAGGSDTQYF

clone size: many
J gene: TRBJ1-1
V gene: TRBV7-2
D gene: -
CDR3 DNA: TGTGCCAGCAGCTTAGAACGGGGGAACACTGAAGCTTTCTTT
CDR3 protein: CASSLERGNTEAFF

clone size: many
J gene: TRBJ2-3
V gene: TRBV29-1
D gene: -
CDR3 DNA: TGCAGCGTTGATGGAGGAGACAGTGATCAGCGCACAGATACGCAGTATTTT
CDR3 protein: CSVDGGDSDQRTDTQYF

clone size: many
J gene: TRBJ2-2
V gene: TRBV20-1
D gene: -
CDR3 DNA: TGCAGTGCTAGAGATATAACTAGCACCGGGGAGCTGTTTTTT
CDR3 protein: CSARDITSTGELFF

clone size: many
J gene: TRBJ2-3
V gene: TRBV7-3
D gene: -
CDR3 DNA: TGTGCCAGCAGCTTAAGGGAGTCAGATACGCAGTATTTT
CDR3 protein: CASSLRESDTQYF

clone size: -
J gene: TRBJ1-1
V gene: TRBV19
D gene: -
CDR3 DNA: TGTGCCAGCCATCAGGGAGGTGGTACTGAAGCTTTCTTT
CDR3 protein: CASHQGGGTEAFF

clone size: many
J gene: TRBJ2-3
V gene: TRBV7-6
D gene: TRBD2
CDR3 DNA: TGTGCCAGCAGCTTAGTCGAGCGGGGGTGGATAGATACGCAGTATTTT
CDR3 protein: CASSLVERGWIDTQYF